Here is one T cell receptor (beta chain) with its context. No cognate antigen has been identified for it. No qualities accompany the bases; no much larger clone lies one base away. Genomic DNA was extracted with the Qiagen DNeasy kit from unsorted PBMCs and from negatively selected CD4+ and CD8+ fractions. Using primers that anneal to V and J segments, immunoSEQ multiplex PCR amplified the TCR beta CDR3 regions. A synthetic immune receptor repertoire was used to minimize amplification bias, and remaining bias was computationally removed after sequencing. As for the original processing: Repertoire diversity was quantified as the Shannon entropy index using custom Python scripts. Unsorted, CD4+ and CD8+ repertoires were analyzed separately, except for combined analyses in which CD4+ and CD8+ sequences were merged in silico. As stored in TCRdb, this immuneACCESS dataset retains in-frame rearrangements with V and J assigned. A fraction of the clones does not appear; measured against another copy, unresolved V genes explain less than half of the discrepancy, and the remainder lacks a known reason. Clone size and V and J calls were adopted from that table, with D and trimming inferred from the DNA. The sample table records approximately 25,000 clones; about 90% of these occur just once. 0.5% to 0.55% of the sample is held by the ten biggest clonotypes.

This sample is part of a study of PD-1 blockade in classical Hodgkin lymphoma (dated by TCRdb to the early 2020s). For context, the study as a whole: To define a peripheral blood immune signature of response to PD-1 blockade in classical Hodgkin lymphoma, the study combined TCR beta sequencing with CyTOF. What the research found in general, with its limitations: The study was restricted to a single clinical trial cohort, and the causes of repertoire differences, possibly disease activity or prior therapy, were left undefined. Baseline TCR diversity was reported to be lower in newly diagnosed patients than in healthy donors, and even lower in relapsed/refractory patients.

Reading the germline V gene gives CDR1 SGDLS and CDR2 YYNGEE. A distance of 17 bases separates the germline ends of V and J, which lose 0 bases and 7 bases respectively. The CDR3 goes from the cysteine to the phenylalanine over 15 residues. Solely the CDR3 DNA is kept, with 45 bases framed from the first base. What this sample's time point label stands for: newly diagnosed, previously untreated cHL patient sample. Magnetic negative selection with a Miltenyi CD4+ T cell isolation kit was used to purify CD4+ T cells from thawed PBMCs. As a comparison group for the relapsed/refractory trial patients, PBMCs from patients with newly diagnosed, previously untreated classical Hodgkin lymphoma were sequenced. Peripheral blood was collected in 8 mL Vacutainer Cell Preparation Tubes, from which PBMCs were isolated by centrifugation and then cryopreserved. Purified CD4+ and CD8+ fractions were generated only in cases for which an additional PBMC sample was available. Magnetically labelled cells were removed on LS columns in a quadroMACS separator, and the flow-through was retained as the purified fraction.

The TCR originated in a human donor with classical Hodgkin lymphoma. This chain joins TRBV9 to TRBJ2-7, and TRBD2 may be the D gene, going by 7 matching bases. The sample was CD4+ T cells from blood. In nucleotide form, the sequence is TGTGCCAGCAGCGTAGATGGCCGGGGGGCAGGGGAGCAGTACTTC. Protein translation: CASSVDGRGAGEQYF.